These 10 T cell receptor beta chains share one sample of origin, sequenced in a study of a mutant IDH1 vaccine in newly diagnosed glioma. As for time point: week 11, during vaccination. The investigators gave 300 ug of mutant IDH1 20-mer peptide in each vaccine dose, together with topical imiquimod. The assay was immunoSEQ multiplex PCR, and TCRdb's table has in-frame clones only and misses some. Among about 120,000 clones listed, roughly 90% were seen once. These receptors have no known antigen. The material sequenced was PBMCs, taken from a glioma patient whose treatment included an IDH1 peptide vaccine. The receptors derive from a woman in her forties or fifties with glioma.

V and J are TRBV4-2 and TRBJ2-1, with D possibly matching TRBD2 (6 bases). V gave up 0 bases and J gave up 4 bases, with 10 bases separating them. This CDR3 is built from 15 residues. CDR1 and CDR2 (germline): LGHNA, YNFKEQ. In nucleotides, the CDR3 is TGTGCCAGCAGCCAAGATTGGGAGGAATACAATGAGCAGTTCTTC. Its protein product is CASSQDWEEYNEQFF.

Only one count was recorded for this clone. V and J are TRBV7-6 and TRBJ1-1; 7 nucleotides line up with TRBD1. The CDR3 totals 13 residues. The trim removed 1 base at V and 10 bases at J, leaving 6 bases unmatched. Germline CDR1 SGHVS, CDR2 FNYEAQ. The CDR3 DNA sequence: TGTGCCAGCAGCTTAGGGCAGGGGGACGGAGCTTTCTTT. Translated, it gives CASSLGQGDGAFF.

This clone turned up a few times. The chain uses TRBV7-9 and TRBJ1-5; 8 nucleotides match TRBD1. The germline V gene has CDR1 SEHNR and CDR2 FQNEAQ (reference sequence). V lost 3 bases, J lost 4 bases, and 2 bases stayed unmatched. The CDR3 spans 14 residues. CDR3: CASSFTGGNQPQHF. CDR3 coding DNA: TGTGCCAGCAGCTTCACAGGGGGAAATCAGCCCCAGCATTTT.

The CDR3 reads CASSLATRSQETQYF. CDR3 bases: TGTGCCAGCAGTTTAGCCACCCGCTCACAAGAGACCCAGTACTTC. The V and J genes are TRBV28 and TRBJ2-5; no definite D call. V gave up 2 bases and J gave up 2 bases, with 12 bases separating them. This CDR3 is built from 15 residues. CDR1 and CDR2 (germline): MDHEN, SYDVKM.

This clone was counted once. The rearrangement links TRBV9 to TRBJ2-7; D is ambiguous. The CDR3 covers 15 residues. Germline loops: CDR1 SGDLS, CDR2 YYNGEE. With 0 bases removed from V and 3 bases from J, the gap between germline ends came to 13 bases. The CDR3 region is CASSVGQSLLYEQYF. CDR3 nucleotide sequence: TGTGCCAGCAGCGTAGGACAATCCCTTCTCTACGAGCAGTACTTC.

The chain combines TRBV11-2 with TRBJ2-1, with 9 bases identical to TRBD2. This CDR3 spans 16 amino acids. Looked up from germline, CDR1 is SGHAT and CDR2 is FQNNGV. With 5 bases clipped from V and 4 bases from J, the junction kept 9 bases outside the gene matches. As DNA, the CDR3 is TGTGCCAGCAGCCCCGTTGATAGCGGGAGATACAATGAGCAGTTCTTC. Its translation: CASSPVDSGRYNEQFF.

The rearrangement links TRBV9 to TRBJ1-1; TRBD1 is a possible D gene (5 bases). This CDR3 spans 15 amino acids. V gave up 1 base and J gave up 3 bases, with 13 bases separating them. CDR1 SGDLS and CDR2 YYNGEE come from the germline V gene. CDR3 in DNA: TGTGCCAGCAGCGTATTCGACAGTTTGCACACTGAAGCTTTCTTT. Translating gives CASSVFDSLHTEAFF.

V usage is TRBV7-9 and J usage is TRBJ2-7, with TRBD1 matching 7 bases. Germline V lookup: CDR1 SEHNR, CDR2 FQNEAQ (reference sequence). This CDR3 has 13 residues. The trim removed 5 bases at V and 4 bases at J, leaving 5 bases unmatched. The CDR3 nucleotides are TGTGCCAGCAGCCCGGGACAGACTTACGAGCAGTACTTC. It specifies CASSPGQTYEQYF.

J is TRBJ1-1 and V is TRBV27; maybe TRBD1 (5 bases). The CDR3 covers 14 residues. CDR1 is MNHEY and CDR2 is SMNVEV in the germline V gene (reference sequence). Trimming took 6 bases from V and 5 from J, leaving 16 bases between them. The CDR3 loop is CASSGGGMGTEAFF. CDR3 coding DNA: TGTGCCAGCAGCGGGGGGGGTATGGGGACTGAAGCTTTCTTT.

This clone was seen just once. V is TRBV18 and J is TRBJ2-5, with 9 bases matching TRBD1. The CDR3 totals 16 residues. Germline loops: CDR1 KGHSH, CDR2 LQKENI. V shed 3 bases, J shed 4 bases, and the junction held 9 bases outside the gene matches. The CDR3 region is CASSPTRGTGRETQYF. CDR3 DNA sequence: TGTGCCAGCTCACCCACTCGGGGGACAGGGAGAGAGACCCAGTACTTC. Combining the CDR3 with reference TRBV18 and TRBJ2-5 gives the whole variable domain NAGVMQNPRHLVRRRGQEARLRCSPMKGHSHVYWYRQLPEEGLKFMVYLQKENIIDESGMPKERFSAEFPKEGPSILRIQQVVRGDSAAYFCASSPTRGTGRETQYFGPGTRLLVL.